The clone carrying this T cell receptor (beta chain) was seen a few times. Its antigen is unknown. One end of the junction fails to match germline, which may point to a read error. CDR3 length equals 15 residues. Germline V CDR1 and CDR2: GTSNPN, SVGIG (reference sequence). Profiled with immunoSEQ multiplex PCR; TCRdb holds only in-frame clones, not every one. The sample yields approximately 7,300 clones, nearly 75% seen once. These data originate in a study of immune evolution from preneoplasia to lung adenocarcinoma. Turning to the study itself: HLA loss of heterozygosity: 5.5% to 8.5% AIS, about 15% MIA, roughly 35% ADC, none AAH. Study-wide points: Later-stage lesions appeared to have more T cells, more diversity, less clonality.

The rearrangement uses TRBV30 and TRBJ2-4, with D perhaps assigned TRBD1 or TRBD2 (5 bases each). The sequencing sample was made of FFPE atypical adenomatous hyperplasia tissue from the lung. Indicated subset: atypical adenomatous hyperplasia (AAH), lung preneoplasia. This receptor was obtained from a donor older than 65 with lung adenocarcinoma. Some clones in this sample may be carry-over from other donors' samples. CDR3 loop: CAWTPQGVAKNVQYF. In DNA, the CDR3 is TGTGCCTGGACTCCCCAGGGAGTAGCCAAAAACGTTCAGTACTTC.